One sample yielded the 9 T cell receptor beta chains listed below, sequenced in a study of blood T cell repertoires in COVID-19. Libraries were prepared by immunoSEQ multiplex PCR; TCRdb keeps only in-frame clonotypes and omits some of them. The table has hundreds of thousands of clones, around 80% seen once. Sequencing input: peripheral blood. These receptors were collected from a man younger than 45 with active or convalescent COVID-19.

This clone was seen a handful of times. This chain joins TRBV3-1 (or the pseudogene TRBV3-2) and TRBJ1-2; D perhaps matches TRBD1 (5 bases). Between the trimmed V and J ends, which lost 4 bases and 8 bases, there was a span of 17 bases. This CDR3 contains 14 residues. Germline CDR1 LGHDT, CDR2 YNNKEL (reference sequence). The CDR3 protein is CASSPPGRVDGYTF. Written as DNA, the CDR3 is TGTGCCAGCAGCCCTCCAGGCAGGGTTGACGGCTACACCTTC.

CDR3 amino acids: CASSLMTPGRQETQYF. The DNA for the CDR3 is TGTGCCAGCAGCTTAATGACTCCGGGTCGCCAAGAGACCCAGTACTTC. V usage is TRBV7-9 and J usage is TRBJ2-5, with D hard to call. V shed 2 bases and J shed 1 base, with 14 bases lying between them. CDR3 size: 16 residues. Germline V gives CDR1 SEHNR, CDR2 FQNEAQ (reference sequence).

The chain employs TRBV19 and TRBJ1-2, with D maybe TRBD1 (6 bases). CDR1 is LNHDA and CDR2 is SQIVND in the germline V gene (reference sequence). The CDR3 runs 16 residues. V dropped 3 bases and J dropped 0 bases, with 14 bases sitting between them. The CDR3 DNA reads as TGTGCCAGTAGTATGAGGGGCGGACAGACTAACTATGGCTACACCTTC. Amino acid sequence: CASSMRGGQTNYGYTF.

The rearrangement links TRBV5-4 to TRBJ2-1, with 7 bases aligning to TRBD2. V shed 1 base and J 6 bases; nucleotides not matched to a gene: 10. CDR1 and CDR2 (germline): SGHNT, YYREEE (reference sequence). This CDR3 has 16 amino acids. CDR3: CASSLQLAGGTNEQFF. CDR3 sequence (DNA): TGTGCCAGCAGCTTGCAATTAGCGGGCGGAACCAATGAGCAGTTCTTC.

The chain is built from TRBV19 and TRBJ2-7; D is perhaps TRBD2 (6 bases). The CDR3 covers 15 residues. Looked up from germline, CDR1 is LNHDA and CDR2 is SQIVND (reference sequence). V was cut by 3 bases and J by 2 bases, with 14 bases left in between. The CDR3 nucleotides are TGTGCCAGTAGTATGGTGGAGGGAACTACCTACGAGCAGTACTTC. Its translation is CASSMVEGTTYEQYF.

This chain links TRBV6-2 or TRBV6-3 with TRBJ2-2; tentatively, D is TRBD2 (6 bases). The CDR3 totals 15 residues. V lost 2 bases, J lost 7 bases, and 14 bases lay in between. Germline V lookup: CDR1 MNHEY, CDR2 SVGEGT. CDR3 DNA sequence: TGTGCCAGCAGTTACGGGACTTCTCCCATCGGGGAGCTGTTTTTT. Protein: CASSYGTSPIGELFF.

This clone was seen a few times. The chain combines TRBV4-1 with TRBJ2-7, with 7 bases matching TRBD1. CDR3 length equals 16 residues. Losses at the gene ends were 3 bases for V and 0 bases for J; bases not matched to a gene: 8. Germline V gene lookup returns CDR1 MGHRA and CDR2 YSYEKL. The CDR3 nucleotides are TGCGCCAGCAGCCATTACCCGACAGGGAGCTCCTACGAGCAGTACTTC. As protein: CASSHYPTGSSYEQYF.

The DNA of the CDR3 is TGCGCCAGCAGCCGGACAGGGGGCGGGAACACCGGGGAGCTGTTTTTT. Protein: CASSRTGGGNTGELFF. The chain combines TRBV5-1 with TRBJ2-2, with 11 bases that match TRBD1. Germline V lookup: CDR1 SGHRS, CDR2 YFSETQ. The junction had 3 bases not matched to a gene; V was cut back by 4 bases and J by 1 base. CDR3 length: 16 residues.

The V and J genes are TRBV28 and TRBJ1-5; maybe TRBD1 (6 bases). CDR1 and CDR2 from the germline V gene are MDHEN and SYDVKM. V was shortened by 5 bases and J by 1 base, with 12 bases between the two germline ends. This CDR3 comprises 15 residues. The CDR3 spells CASSPPDRSNQPQHF. In DNA, the CDR3 is TGTGCCAGCAGTCCACCCGACAGGAGCAATCAGCCCCAGCATTTT.